This TCR beta chain is from a study of PD-1 blockade in mismatch repair-deficient tumors. About the study: Patients had 12 mismatch repair-deficient cancer types and were previously treated and progressing.

Three pembrolizumab responders had their TCRs sequenced. Sequencing was performed with immunoSEQ multiplex PCR; in TCRdb, only in-frame clones are kept and a portion is missing. This sample yields some 49,000 clones, of which 77% are seen a single time; around 3.5% belongs to the top ten. The CDR3 sequence is 18 residues long. V was clipped by 4 bases and J by 6 bases; unmatched bases: 13. Germline V gene sequence: CDR1 MNHNS, CDR2 SASEGT. The source of this sequence is an adult with mismatch repair-deficient cancer. This sample comprised PBMCs, obtained before pembrolizumab treatment. The rearrangement links TRBV6-1 to TRBJ2-2; 11 nucleotides match TRBD2. CDR3 coding DNA: TGTGCCAGCAGTGCCCAGGGCAGACTAGCGGGATTCGCCGGGGAGCTGTTTTTT. Encoded protein: CASSAQGRLAGFAGELFF.